The TCR beta chain described here comes from a study of control samples from healthy donors and cancer patients. Germline lookup yields CDR1 SGHAT and CDR2 FQNNGV. The CDR3 runs 13 residues. The ends were cut back, 1 base at V and 4 bases at J, with 5 bases in the middle. Some clones are missing from TCRdb's copy, which holds only in-frame ones; the method was immunoSEQ multiplex PCR. The profile shows approximately 230,000 clones, roughly four fifths of them singletons. Material for sequencing was PBMCs. The clonotype originates from a woman aged 60-75 years with lung cancer. This chain joins TRBV11-2 and TRBJ2-1; D not certain. In DNA form, the CDR3 reads TGTGCCAGCAGCTTAGGCCGGTACAATGAGCAGTTCTTC. Protein product: CASSLGRYNEQFF.